The next 22 T cell receptor beta chains were all read from a single sample in a study of regulatory T cells in long-lasting Graves disease. Time point here: newly diagnosed GD, antithyroid drugs for less than 3 months. Construction of the TCR library relied on RNA isolated from PBMCs. Through Arm-PCR of CDR3 regions and iRepertoire HTBI primers, TCR beta libraries were built. TCRdb reprocessed the multiplex PCR reads via MiXCR and lists one record per CDR3 protein. The sample lists more than 450,000 distinct CDR3 sequences, around 16% occurring once. This sample was shared with a second study, whose subject was T cells in Graves' hyperthyroidism and ophthalmopathy.

The sequences come from peripheral blood mononuclear cells (PBMCs), collected at new diagnosis, from a patient treated with antithyroid drugs. These receptors all stem from a man aged 40-49 years with Graves disease.

V is TRBV4-1 and J is TRBJ2-1; 7 bases are a match to TRBD2. Per the germline V gene, CDR1 is MGHRA and CDR2 is YSYEKL. This CDR3 region has 14 residues. The junction had 3 bases not matched to a gene; V was cut back by 6 bases and J by 1 base. The CDR3 spells CASSRGRSYNEQFF. In DNA form, the CDR3 reads TGCGCCAGCAGTCGCGGGAGATCCTACAATGAGCAGTTCTTC.

This clonotype was seen repeatedly, ten times or more. V is TRBV10-2 and J is TRBJ2-3; either TRBD1 or TRBD2 may fit D (6 bases each). Germline values: CDR1 WSHSY, CDR2 SAAADI. Trimming removed 6 bases at V and 6 bases at J, with 22 bases between. The CDR3 extends over 16 amino acids. CDR3 sequence: CASRIVAEGVGDTQYF. CDR3 bases: TGCGCCAGCAGAATCGTAGCGGAGGGGGTGGGGGATACGCAGTATTTT.

The table lists this clonotype with many counts. The chain uses TRBV11-2 and TRBJ2-7; unclear D gene. The CDR3 contains 13 residues. V was shortened by 5 bases and J by 5 bases, with 13 bases between the two germline ends. Germline V gene lookup returns CDR1 SGHAT and CDR2 FQNNGV. CDR3 region: CASSPFQRDEQYF. CDR3 nucleotide sequence: TGTGCCAGCAGCCCATTTCAAAGGGACGAGCAGTACTTC.

On this clonotype: This sequence may be a read error, since a much larger clone differs from it by one base. V is TRBV28 and J is TRBJ1-2, with 7 nucleotides matching TRBD1. V was clipped by 6 bases and J by 0 bases; unmatched bases: 4. The germline CDR1 and CDR2 sequences are MDHEN and SYDVKM. The CDR3 sequence is 14 residues long. CDR3 sequence (DNA): TGTGCCAGCAGCCCGGACAGGACTAACTATGGCTACACCTTC. Protein sequence: CASSPDRTNYGYTF.

The chain is built from TRBV27 and TRBJ2-5, with TRBD2 matching 10 bases. Trimming removed 0 bases from V and 5 bases from J; junction bases left unmatched: 3. CDR1 is MNHEY, CDR2 SMNVEV, per germline (reference sequence). This CDR3 region has 15 residues. CDR3 amino acids: CASSLSTSGVETQYF. CDR3 nucleotides: TGTGCCAGCAGTTTATCCACTAGCGGGGTTGAGACCCAGTACTTC.

The chain is built from TRBV6-1 and TRBJ1-6, with a weak D call TRBD1 (5 bases). Germline V gene lookup returns CDR1 MNHNS and CDR2 SASEGT. CDR3 length equals 13 residues. V was clipped by 1 base and J by 14 bases, with 12 bases between them. CDR3: CASSEERGSALHF. Here the CDR3 DNA reads TGTGCCAGCAGTGAAGAGAGGGGATCGGCCCTCCACTTT.

In this sample, this clonotype turned up a few times. V usage is TRBV11-1 and J usage is TRBJ2-1; 7 bases agree with TRBD2. The CDR3 covers 15 residues. V lost 5 bases to trimming and J lost 4 bases; unmatched junction nucleotides: 8. Germline V gene sequence: CDR1 SGHAT, CDR2 FQDESV (reference sequence). CDR3 sequence reads: CASSPSSGSYNEQFF. CDR3 sequence (DNA): TGTGCCAGCAGCCCCTCTAGCGGATCATACAATGAGCAGTTCTTC. The variable domain in full, completed from reference TRBV11-1 and TRBJ2-1, reads EAEVAQSPRYKITEKSQAVAFWCDPISGHATLYWYRQILGQGPELLVQFQDESVVDDSQLPKDRFSAERLKGVDSTLKIQPAELGDSAMYLCASSPSSGSYNEQFFGPGTRLTVL.

This chain connects TRBV20-1 to TRBJ2-7; 12 positions agree with TRBD2. The germline V gene has CDR1 DFQATT and CDR2 SNEGSKA (reference sequence). The CDR3 is 18 residues long. After removal of 0 bases from V and 2 bases from J, the junction contained 11 bases not matched to a gene. CDR3 nucleotides: TGCAGTGCTAGAGATCTGACTAGCGGGAGAACACACCCCTACGAGCAGTACTTC. Translating it yields CSARDLTSGRTHPYEQYF.

Ten or more counts support this clonotype. The chain employs TRBV28 and TRBJ2-1; 10 bases map to TRBD2. CDR1 MDHEN and CDR2 SYDVKM come from the germline V gene. V shed 1 base, J shed 5 bases, and the junction held 2 bases outside the gene matches. The CDR3 loop spans 15 amino acids. CDR3 sequence reads: CASSLSGLADNEQFF. CDR3 nucleotides: TGTGCCAGCAGTTTATCCGGACTAGCGGACAATGAGCAGTTCTTC. Supplemented by reference TRBV28 and TRBJ2-1, the full variable domain reads DVKVTQSSRYLVKRTGEKVFLECVQDMDHENMFWYRQDPGLGLRLIYFSYDVKMKEKGDIPEGYSVSREKKERFSLILESASTNQTSMYLCASSLSGLADNEQFFGPGTRLTVL.

This clonotype was seen a few times. A much bigger clone sits one base away, suggesting this may be a read error. J is TRBJ1-5 and V is TRBV12-3 or TRBV12-4, with D maybe TRBD1 (5 bases). The CDR3 contains 15 residues. The V end was cut by 10 bases, the J end by 5 bases, with 21 bases between. CDR3 sequence (DNA): TGTGCCAACGGCCCTAGCATGCAGGGAGATCAGCCCCAGCATTTT. Translating gives CANGPSMQGDQPQHF.

This clonotype occurred many times. This sequence joins TRBV7-9 and TRBJ2-1; 8 bases are shared with TRBD2. Germline V CDR1 and CDR2: SEHNR, FQNEAQ (reference sequence). Unmatched junction bases numbered 3, after V lost 2 bases and J lost 3 bases. The CDR3 length is 15 residues. This CDR3 is CASSLLAGHYNEQFF. DNA for the CDR3: TGTGCCAGCAGCTTACTAGCGGGTCACTACAATGAGCAGTTCTTC. The whole variable domain, filled in from reference TRBV7-9 and TRBJ2-1, reads DTGVSQNPRHKITKRGQNVTFRCDPISEHNRLYWYRQTLGQGPEFLTYFQNEAQLEKSRLLSDRFSAERPKGSFSTLEIQRTEQGDSAMYLCASSLLAGHYNEQFFGPGTRLTVL.

A note on this clonotype: An end of the junction differs from the germline gene, which may be a read error. The rearrangement uses TRBV9 and TRBJ2-3; 12 nucleotides line up with TRBD2. CDR1 is SGDLS and CDR2 is YYNGEE in the germline V gene. This CDR3 is built from 14 residues. The CDR3 region is CASSVGGASGRAVF. DNA of the CDR3: TGTGCCAGCAGCGTAGGAGGGGCTAGCGGGAGGGCCGTTTTT.

This clonotype has ten or more counts. The chain combines TRBV18 with TRBJ2-5; tentative D call: TRBD2 (6 bases). Germline CDR1 reads KGHSH; CDR2 reads LQKENI. This CDR3 comprises 13 residues. The V end lost 3 bases, the J end lost 4 bases, and 9 bases lay between the germline ends. The CDR3 loop reads CASSPVGGETQYF. CDR3 DNA sequence: TGTGCCAGCTCACCGGTGGGGGGAGAGACCCAGTACTTC.

To note about this clonotype: This likely came from a read error, as a far larger clone is one base away. V usage is TRBV12-3 or TRBV12-4 and J usage is TRBJ2-3; TRBD2 is a possible D gene (6 bases). Trimming shortened V by 7 bases and J by 6 bases, and 23 bases separated the two germline ends. The CDR3 consists of 16 residues. CDR3 nucleotides: TGTGCCAGCAAACGTGGAGTATCGGACTACGGGGATACGCAGTATTTT. Translating it yields CASKRGVSDYGDTQYF.

This clonotype has just a few counts. The rearrangement links TRBV12-5 to TRBJ1-1; D gene ambiguous. The CDR3 extends over 12 amino acids. CDR1 is LGHNT, CDR2 FRNRAP, per germline. V lost 3 bases and J lost 3, with 5 bases in between. The DNA of the CDR3 is TGTGCTAGTGGTTTCCTCGACACTGAAGCTTTCTTT. It specifies CASGFLDTEAFF. The variable domain in full, completed from reference TRBV12-5 and TRBJ1-1, reads DARVTQTPRHKVTEMGQEVTMRCQPILGHNTVFWYRQTMMQGLELLAYFRNRAPLDDSGMPKDRFSAEMPDATLATLKIQPSEPRDSAVYFCASGFLDTEAFFGQGTRLTVV.

This clonotype was seen many times. One end of the junction varies from germline; a read error may be responsible. This chain joins TRBV7-7 and TRBJ2-3, with TRBD1 matching 8 bases. CDR3 length: 19 amino acids. Germline-derived CDR1 and CDR2 are SSHAT and FNYEAQ (reference sequence). CDR3 protein: CASSLVSERQGPSTDTQYF. The CDR3 DNA follows: TGTGCTAGCAGCTTAGTTTCGGAAAGACAGGGGCCGAGCACAGATACGCAGTATTTT. The full variable domain, rest sourced from reference TRBV7-7 and TRBJ2-3, is GAGVSQSPRYKVTKRGQDVTLRCDPISSHATLYWYQQALGQGPEFLTYFNYEAQPDKSGLPSDRFSAERPEGSISTLTIQRTEQRDSAMYRCASSLVSERQGPSTDTQYFGPGTRLTVL.

This clonotype was observed many times. This chain links TRBV19 with TRBJ1-1; D is unclear. V lost 10 bases to trimming and J lost 0 bases, with 15 bases between them. The CDR3 runs 14 residues. Germline lookup yields CDR1 LNHDA and CDR2 SQIVND (reference sequence). The CDR3 DNA reads TGTGCCACCACCTTGGTGGGCCTGAACACTGAAGCTTTCTTT. Translated: CATTLVGLNTEAFF. The entire variable domain, with the rest obtained from reference TRBV19 and TRBJ1-1, is as follows: DGGITQSPKYLFRKEGQNVTLSCEQNLNHDAMYWYRQDPGQGLRLIYYSQIVNDFQKGDIAEGYSVSREKKESFPLTVTSAQKNPTAFYLCATTLVGLNTEAFFGQGTRLTVV.

As regards this clonotype: The junction departs from germline at one end; a sequencing error may be responsible. The rearrangement joins TRBV5-1 to TRBJ2-3; possibly TRBD1 for D (5 bases). The CDR3 covers 14 residues. The germline V gene has CDR1 SGHRS and CDR2 YFSETQ. The DNA of the CDR3 is TGCGCCAGCAGTCTTCCGAGGAGCACAGGTACGCAGTATTTT. Residues: CASSLPRSTGTQYF.

This clonotype was picked up a small number of times. V gene TRBV5-1 combines with J gene TRBJ1-4; D remains ambiguous. CDR1 and CDR2 (germline): SGHRS, YFSETQ. V dropped 2 bases and J dropped 7 bases, with 12 bases sitting between them. The CDR3 runs to 14 residues. In DNA form, the CDR3 reads TGCGCCAGCAGCTTCGGGGAGCGGGGTGAAAAACTGTTTTTT. Its translation: CASSFGERGEKLFF.

This clonotype was found a few times. The chain recombines TRBV5-5 with TRBJ1-1, with TRBD1 identical over 7 bases. V was clipped by 1 base and J by 8 bases; unmatched bases: 14. CDR1 SGHKS and CDR2 YYEKEE come from the germline V gene (reference sequence). The CDR3 contains 16 residues. This CDR3 reads CASSLTGQILGGEAFF. The CDR3 DNA reads as TGTGCCAGCAGCTTGACGGGACAGATCCTTGGGGGAGAAGCTTTCTTT.

This clonotype has more than one count but fewer than ten. This chain uses TRBV6-1 with TRBJ1-5; D unresolved. CDR1 and CDR2 (germline): MNHNS, SASEGT. The CDR3 consists of 15 residues. Deletions cut 6 bases from V and 0 bases from J, with 12 bases between. The CDR3 DNA follows: TGTGCCAGCAGCGAAAGACATTATAGCAATCAGCCCCAGCATTTT. This translates into CASSERHYSNQPQHF.

The genes are TRBV5-1 and TRBJ2-3; 11 bases agree with TRBD2. Germline assignment: CDR1 SGHRS and CDR2 YFSETQ. Trimming at V came to 0 bases and at J to 5 bases, leaving 5 bases not matched to a gene. The CDR3 spans 16 residues. In DNA, the CDR3 is TGCGCCAGCAGCTTGGACATCGGACTAGCGGGAGATACGCAGTATTTT. It translates to CASSLDIGLAGDTQYF. The full variable domain, completed using reference TRBV5-1 and TRBJ2-3, is KAGVTQTPRYLIKTRGQQVTLSCSPISGHRSVSWYQQTPGQGLQFLFEYFSETQRNKGNFPGRFSGRQFSNSRSEMNVSTLELGDSALYLCASSLDIGLAGDTQYFGPGTRLTVL.